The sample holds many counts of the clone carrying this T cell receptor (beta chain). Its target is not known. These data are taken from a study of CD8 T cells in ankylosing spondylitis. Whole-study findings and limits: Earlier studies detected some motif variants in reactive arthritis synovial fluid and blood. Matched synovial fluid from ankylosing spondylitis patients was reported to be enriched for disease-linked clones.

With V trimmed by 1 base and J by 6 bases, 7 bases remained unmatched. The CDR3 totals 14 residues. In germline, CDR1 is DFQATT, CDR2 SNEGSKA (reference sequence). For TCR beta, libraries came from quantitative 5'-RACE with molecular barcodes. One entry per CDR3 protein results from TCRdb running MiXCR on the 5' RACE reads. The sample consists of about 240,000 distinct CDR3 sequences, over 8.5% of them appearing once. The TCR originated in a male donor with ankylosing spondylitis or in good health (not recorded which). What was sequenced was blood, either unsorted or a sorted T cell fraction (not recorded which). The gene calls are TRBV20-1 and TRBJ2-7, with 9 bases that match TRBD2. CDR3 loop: CSARALAGFGEQYF. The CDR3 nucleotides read TGCAGTGCTAGAGCGCTAGCGGGATTCGGCGAGCAGTACTTC.